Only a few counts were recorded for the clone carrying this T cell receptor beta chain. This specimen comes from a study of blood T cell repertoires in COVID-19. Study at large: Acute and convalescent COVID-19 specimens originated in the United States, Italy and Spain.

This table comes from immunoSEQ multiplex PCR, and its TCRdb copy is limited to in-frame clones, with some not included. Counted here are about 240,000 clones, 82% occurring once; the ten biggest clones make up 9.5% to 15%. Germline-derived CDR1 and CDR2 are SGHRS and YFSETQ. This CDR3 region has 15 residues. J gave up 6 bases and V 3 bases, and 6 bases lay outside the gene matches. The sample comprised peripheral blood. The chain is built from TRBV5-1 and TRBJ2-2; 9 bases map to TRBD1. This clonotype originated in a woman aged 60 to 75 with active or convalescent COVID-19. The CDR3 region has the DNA TGCGCCAGCAGCTCCGGGACAGGGAGGGCCGGGGAGCTGTTTTTT. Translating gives CASSSGTGRAGELFF.